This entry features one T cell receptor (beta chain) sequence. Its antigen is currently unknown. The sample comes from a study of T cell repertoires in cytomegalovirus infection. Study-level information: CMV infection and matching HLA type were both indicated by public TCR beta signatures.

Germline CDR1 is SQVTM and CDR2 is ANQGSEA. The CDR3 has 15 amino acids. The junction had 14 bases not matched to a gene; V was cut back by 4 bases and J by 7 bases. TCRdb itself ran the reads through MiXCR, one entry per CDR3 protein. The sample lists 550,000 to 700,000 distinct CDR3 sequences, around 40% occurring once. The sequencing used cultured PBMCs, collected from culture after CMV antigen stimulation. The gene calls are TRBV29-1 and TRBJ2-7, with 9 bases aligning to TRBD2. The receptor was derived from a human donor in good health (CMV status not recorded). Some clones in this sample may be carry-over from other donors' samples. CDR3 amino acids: CSVAGVGAGGGEQYF. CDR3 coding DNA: TGCAGCGTTGCGGGAGTAGGAGCGGGAGGTGGGGAGCAGTACTTC.